Below are 10 T cell receptor beta chains sequenced from a single sample in a study of lymphopenia after photon versus proton radiotherapy. Sequenced by immunoSEQ multiplex PCR; TCRdb stores in-frame clones only, minus some. The repertoire holds 150,000 to 200,000 clones, with 70% to 90% as singletons. The material was peripheral blood, obtained from a patient treated with photon-based radiotherapy. These receptors originate from a man in his fifties with gastric cancer.

This clone was counted once. The rearrangement uses TRBV27 and TRBJ2-3; no clear D gene. Per germline, CDR1 MNHEY and CDR2 SMNVEV (reference sequence). CDR3 length: 14 residues. The V and J ends lost 3 bases and 1 base respectively, with 8 bases between them. For the CDR3, the DNA is TGTGCCAGCAGTTTTAGGTGGGGCACAGATACGCAGTATTTT. It codes for CASSFRWGTDTQYF.

The chain joins TRBV6-4 to TRBJ1-2; 7 nucleotides align to TRBD1. Germline V gives CDR1 MRHNA, CDR2 SNTAGT. The trim removed 0 bases at V and 6 bases at J, leaving 10 bases unmatched. The CDR3 is 16 residues long. The chain's CDR3 is CASSDSFRQGSDGYTF. The CDR3 DNA sequence: TGTGCCAGCAGTGACTCCTTCCGACAGGGTTCCGATGGCTACACCTTC.

The V and J genes are TRBV25-1 and TRBJ1-2; D not certain. V lost 3 bases, J lost 8 bases, and 10 bases lay in between. The CDR3 contains 12 residues. In germline, CDR1 is MGHDK, CDR2 SYGVNS. The CDR3 sequence: CASSDQLVGYTF. Written as DNA, the CDR3 is TGTGCCAGCAGTGATCAATTAGTCGGCTACACCTTC.

The chain joins TRBV5-1 to TRBJ1-5; maybe TRBD1 (6 bases). Trimming pared 1 base from V and 5 bases from J, leaving 10 bases between. The CDR3 extends over 14 amino acids. Germline V gene data show CDR1 as SGHRS and CDR2 as YFSETQ. CDR3 coding DNA: TGCGCCAGCAGCTTGACAGGGACGGATCAGCCCCAGCATTTT. It encodes CASSLTGTDQPQHF.

This chain uses TRBV19 with TRBJ2-7; TRBD2 matches at 10 bases. Trimming at V came to 1 base and at J to 2 bases, leaving 2 bases not matched to a gene. The CDR3 extends over 15 amino acids. Germline V gene data show CDR1 as LNHDA and CDR2 as SQIVND (reference sequence). CDR3 sequence reads: CASSIGLAGTYEQYF. CDR3 coding DNA: TGTGCCAGTAGTATAGGACTAGCGGGCACCTACGAGCAGTACTTC.

Only a few counts were recorded for this clone. V usage is TRBV4-1 and J usage is TRBJ1-5, with TRBD1 matching 8 bases. J gave up 2 bases and V 4 bases, and 1 base lay outside the gene matches. This CDR3 has 14 amino acids. Germline lookup yields CDR1 MGHRA and CDR2 YSYEKL. CDR3 sequence reads: CASSRGQGNQPQHF. As DNA, the CDR3 is TGCGCCAGCAGCCGGGGACAGGGCAATCAGCCCCAGCATTTT.

The chain employs TRBV7-8 and TRBJ2-5; no firm D call. The germline V and J ends were trimmed by 5 bases and 4 bases, with 14 bases remaining between them. Per the germline V gene, CDR1 is SGHVS and CDR2 is FQNEAQ. The CDR3 is made up of 14 amino acids. CDR3 DNA sequence: TGTGCCAGCAGCCCGTCTCTCAGTAGAGAGACCCAGTACTTC. Encoded protein: CASSPSLSRETQYF.

This chain links TRBV18 with TRBJ2-7; D gene unclear. Looked up from germline, CDR1 is KGHSH and CDR2 is LQKENI. The CDR3 covers 15 residues. The V gene lost 0 bases and the J gene lost 3 bases, with 12 bases spanning the gap. This chain's CDR3 is CASSPPSASNYEQYF. The CDR3 region has the DNA TGTGCCAGCTCACCACCGAGCGCCAGTAACTACGAGCAGTACTTC.

The genes are TRBV5-1 and TRBJ2-7; TRBD2 aligns across 12 bases. V was pared by 0 bases and J by 7 bases, with 5 bases of the junction left unmatched. CDR1 and CDR2 from the germline V gene are SGHRS and YFSETQ. The CDR3 sequence is 15 residues long. CDR3 sequence (DNA): TGCGCCAGCAGCTTGGCGACTAGCGGGAGCGTTGAGCAGTACTTC. Translation: CASSLATSGSVEQYF. Based on the CDR3 plus reference TRBV5-1 and TRBJ2-7, the full variable domain is KAGVTQTPRYLIKTRGQQVTLSCSPISGHRSVSWYQQTPGQGLQFLFEYFSETQRNKGNFPGRFSGRQFSNSRSEMNVSTLELGDSALYLCASSLATSGSVEQYFGPGTRLTVT.

The V and J genes are TRBV19 and TRBJ1-1, with D possibly being TRBD1 (6 bases). Per germline, CDR1 LNHDA and CDR2 SQIVND (reference sequence). The CDR3 has 13 residues. V lost 4 bases and J 4 bases, leaving 10 bases between the germline ends. The CDR3 reads CASSKGVFTEAFF. The DNA for the CDR3 is TGTGCCAGTAGTAAGGGGGTCTTCACTGAAGCTTTCTTT. Full variable domain (remainder filled in from reference TRBV19 and TRBJ1-1): DGGITQSPKYLFRKEGQNVTLSCEQNLNHDAMYWYRQDPGQGLRLIYYSQIVNDFQKGDIAEGYSVSREKKESFPLTVTSAQKNPTAFYLCASSKGVFTEAFFGQGTRLTVV.